These T cell receptor beta chains were read from a single sample in a study of regulatory T cells in long-lasting Graves disease. TCRdb passed the multiplex PCR reads through MiXCR, listing each CDR3 protein once. The sample has about 450,000 distinct CDR3 sequences; about 25% are singletons. This material consisted of peripheral blood mononuclear cells (PBMCs), taken when the disease was refractory, from a patient treated with antithyroid drugs. The receptor source for this set is a female donor with Graves disease. Each CDR3 is given with its conserved first and last residue. Some rows mark clone size as missing; the rest say once, few, many or name a class of expanded clone.

v_call	clone_size	j_call	cdr3_aa
TRBV20-1	.	TRBJ2-7	CSAIPGGANYEQYF
TRBV7-3	.	TRBJ1-5	CASSLTTGGRPHQPQHF
TRBV7-9	.	TRBJ2-5	CASSPTGGETQHF
TRBV3-1	.	TRBJ1-2	CASSQVGGGTGGGSTF
TRBV6-1	many	TRBJ2-7	CASSRGTSTYEQYF
TRBV29-1	few	TRBJ2-1	CSEEGQRGNEQFF
TRBV12-3/TRBV12-4	many	TRBJ1-5	CASSLGGVNQPQHF
TRBV7-9	few	TRBJ2-7	CASSLVGSSDEQYF
TRBV29-1	few	TRBJ1-5	CSAWDREGTRQPQHF
TRBV7-2	many	TRBJ1-1	CASSLWARGDTEAFF
TRBV7-8	.	TRBJ1-5	CASSLAIKGQPQHF
TRBV28	many	TRBJ2-5	CATLGSRATQETQYF
TRBV28	many	TRBJ2-7	CASRLAGQYEQYF
TRBV3-1	.	TRBJ1-4	CASSPRPFDEKLFF
TRBV5-1	.	TRBJ2-3	CASSIDTTSTDTQYF
TRBV5-6	.	TRBJ2-7	CASSLANPYEQYF
TRBV5-1	.	TRBJ2-7	CASSMFVGTGDGEQYF
TRBV28	many	TRBJ1-1	CASSGIEDYLMAFF
TRBV7-8	.	TRBJ1-5	CASSVDRLTQPQHF
TRBV29-1	few	TRBJ2-1	CSVEGGLVPPTGNEQFF
TRBV7-2	.	TRBJ1-5	CASSLDGQGDQPQHF
TRBV7-2	once	TRBJ1-5	CASSPGGSGNQPQHF
TRBV27	many	TRBJ1-4	CASRQGKWANEKLFF
TRBV15	few	TRBJ2-4	CATSRFGEGAKNIQYF
TRBV14	few	TRBJ1-2	CASSQVSFAGYGYTF
TRBV19	.	TRBJ2-6	CASSKNDRLLISGANVLTF
TRBV6-5	many	TRBJ2-5	CASSYDRDQETQYF
TRBV27	.	TRBJ1-6	CASSSIGTRRASPLHF
TRBV28	.	TRBJ2-2	CASRVIAGELFF
TRBV3-1	many	TRBJ2-7	CASSQREAGVEYEQYF
TRBV28	few	TRBJ2-2	CASTMGGGELFF
TRBV7-2	.	TRBJ1-3	CASSWGSAGNTIYF
TRBV5-1	.	TRBJ1-5	CASSTGPGSNQPQHF
TRBV6-1	many	TRBJ2-7	CASSGLGNLEQYF
TRBV6-5	many	TRBJ2-2	CASSYLGHGSEGELFF
TRBV11-3	once	TRBJ1-5	CASSWTGNNQPQHF
TRBV20-1	few	TRBJ2-7	CSARDLQGASYEQYF
TRBV6-1	few	TRBJ2-2	CASSNLAGAGELFF
TRBV20-1	many	TRBJ1-2	CSARVRRDLYGYTF
TRBV30	.	TRBJ2-6	CAWTTFGNLSSGANVLTF
TRBV12-3/TRBV12-4	many	TRBJ1-1	CASRDRGRRGMNTEAFF
TRBV19	.	TRBJ1-6	CASMPIGAGGSYNSPLHF
TRBV20-1	.	TRBJ2-4	CSASGLAGAKNIQYF
TRBV12-3/TRBV12-4	.	TRBJ2-5	CASSSLRVKETQYF
TRBV30	.	TRBJ1-5	CAWSAVGNQPQHF
TRBV30	many	TRBJ1-4	CAWSHPGTVTEKLFF
TRBV20-1	.	TRBJ1-2	CSARVLGLRGYTF
TRBV28	many	TRBJ1-1	CASSLWGGGQGRGQEAFF
TRBV11-2	once	TRBJ2-1	CASRPTGGTSDNEQFF
TRBV5-6	few	TRBJ2-7	CASSWRTASYEQYF
TRBV2	many	TRBJ1-1	CASDQLLNTEAFF
TRBV28	many	TRBJ1-1	CVSWDRGNTEAFF
TRBV11-2	many	TRBJ1-2	CASSLGTNTYGYTF
TRBV19	few	TRBJ1-1	CASSIGQKTEAFF
TRBV20-1	many	TRBJ1-5	CSARGGNGNQPQHF
TRBV3-1	.	TRBJ1-1	CASSRGPTGEAFF
TRBV20-1	.	TRBJ1-1	CSARRTGANEAFF
TRBV7-9	.	TRBJ2-5	CASSLTGQGSIETQYF
TRBV15	many	TRBJ1-1	CATSTGQGSNLNTEAFF